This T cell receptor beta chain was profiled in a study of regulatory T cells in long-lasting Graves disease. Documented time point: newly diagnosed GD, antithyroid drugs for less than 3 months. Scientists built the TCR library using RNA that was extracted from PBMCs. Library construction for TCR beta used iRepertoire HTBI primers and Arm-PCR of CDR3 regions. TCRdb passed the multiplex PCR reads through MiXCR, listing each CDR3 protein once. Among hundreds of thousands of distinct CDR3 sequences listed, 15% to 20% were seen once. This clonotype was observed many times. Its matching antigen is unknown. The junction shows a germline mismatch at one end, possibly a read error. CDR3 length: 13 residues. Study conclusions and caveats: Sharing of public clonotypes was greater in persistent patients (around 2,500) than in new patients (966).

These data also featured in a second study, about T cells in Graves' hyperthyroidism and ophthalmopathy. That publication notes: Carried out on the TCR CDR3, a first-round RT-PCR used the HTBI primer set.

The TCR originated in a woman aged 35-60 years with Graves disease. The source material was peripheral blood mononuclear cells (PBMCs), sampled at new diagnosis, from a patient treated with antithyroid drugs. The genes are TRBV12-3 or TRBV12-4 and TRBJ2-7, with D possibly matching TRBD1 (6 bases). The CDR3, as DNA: TGTGCCAGCAGTTTAATGTCCGGGACACCAGCCAGCTTC. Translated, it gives CASSLMSGTPASF.